A selection of T cell receptor beta chains follows, all from one sample in a study of blood T cell repertoires in COVID-19. The repertoire was sequenced with immunoSEQ multiplex PCR; TCRdb's copy has only in-frame clones and lacks some. The sample has roughly 250,000 clones; 83% are singletons. The sequenced sample was peripheral blood. All receptors come from a human donor in a cohort sampled during active COVID-19. CDR3s include the opening cysteine and the closing phenylalanine or tryptophan. The D gene is left open where the match is weak. The size entry is marked missing in some rows and otherwise reads once, few, many or a size class.

d_gene	v_gene	abundance	j_gene	CDR3nt	CDR3aa
.	TRBV24-1	.	TRBJ2-3	TGTGCCACCAGTCAGTTTGGCACAGATACGCAGTATTTT	CATSQFGTDTQYF
TRBD1	TRBV7-6	.	TRBJ1-5	TGTGCCAGCAGCCCGGACAGGGGCCTCGATCAGCCCCAGCATTTT	CASSPDRGLDQPQHF
TRBD1	TRBV2	.	TRBJ2-5	TGTGCCAGCAGTGGGACAGGGGGCGCTCAGACCCAGTACTTC	CASSGTGGAQTQYF
TRBD2	TRBV2	.	TRBJ2-3	TGTGCCAGCAGCAGGACTAGCGGGGTTTTCGATTACTCTTTCGCCACGCAGTATTTT	CASSRTSGVFDYSFATQYF
.	TRBV28	.	TRBJ1-1	TGTGCCAGCAGTCTAATTACTAACACTGAAGCTTTCTTT	CASSLITNTEAFF
TRBD2	TRBV18	.	TRBJ2-1	TGTGCCAGCTCTCGCGCTCTAGCGGGGTCCAATGAGCAGTTCTTC	CASSRALAGSNEQFF
.	TRBV30	.	TRBJ1-1	TGTGCCTGGATTTGCTTTTGCAGGGGTAACACTGAAGCTTTCTTT	CAWICFCRGNTEAFF
.	TRBV24-1	.	TRBJ2-2	TGTGCCACCAGTGGGGGAGGAAACACCGGGGAGCTGTTTTTT	CATSGGGNTGELFF
.	TRBV5-6	.	TRBJ2-7	TGTGCCAGCAGCTTACCGACACCTCCCTACGAGCAGTACTTC	CASSLPTPPYEQYF
TRBD1	TRBV6-1	.	TRBJ1-6	TGTGCCAGCACTACTACCCGACAGGGAGGTTCACCCCTCCACTTT	CASTTTRQGGSPLHF
.	TRBV3-1/TRBV3-2	.	TRBJ2-2	TGTGCCAGCAGCCAAGTCCTGAAGAGGATAACCGGGGAGCTGTTTTTT	CASSQVLKRITGELFF
.	TRBV5-1	once	TRBJ2-7	TGCGCCAGCAGCGGGGGCAGAGATTACGAGCAGTACTTC	CASSGGRDYEQYF
.	TRBV11-2	.	TRBJ2-6	TGTGCCAGCAGCCCCCGGGACACCGGGGCCAACGTCCTGACTTTC	CASSPRDTGANVLTF
.	TRBV2	.	TRBJ1-5	TGTGCCAGCAGTGAAACGGGGGAGGGGAATCAGCCCCAGCATTTT	CASSETGEGNQPQHF
.	TRBV5-3	.	TRBJ1-2	TGTGCCAGAAGCTCCGGGAGAGGGTCTTATGGCTACACCTTC	CARSSGRGSYGYTF
.	TRBV19	.	TRBJ1-6	TGTGCCAGTAGTCTATGGGACTCGACGAATTCACCCCTCCACTTT	CASSLWDSTNSPLHF
TRBD1	TRBV7-6	.	TRBJ2-5	TGTGCCAGCAGCTTGAATACAGGGGTCGGAGAGACCCAGTACTTC	CASSLNTGVGETQYF
.	TRBV7-8	.	TRBJ1-5	TGTGCCAGCAGCTTAAACTGGGAGGCTCAGCCCCAGCATTTT	CASSLNWEAQPQHF
TRBD1	TRBV28	.	TRBJ2-7	TGTGCCAGCAGTACTTTGGACAGGAGCTCCTACGAGCAGTACTTC	CASSTLDRSSYEQYF
.	TRBV30	.	TRBJ1-2	TGTGCCTGGAGTGCCTCCGGGCTGGGGGGCTATGGCTACACCTTC	CAWSASGLGGYGYTF
TRBD2	TRBV7-9	.	TRBJ2-5	TGTGCCAGCAGCTTAGGGAGGACTAGCGGGAAAGAGACCCAGTACTTC	CASSLGRTSGKETQYF
TRBD1	TRBV30	.	TRBJ1-4	TGTGCCTGGAGTCCCGGACAGGGTGGAGATGAAAAACTGTTTTTT	CAWSPGQGGDEKLFF
TRBD2	TRBV28	.	TRBJ2-3	TGTGCCAGCGCCCATAGCGGGCAACCGATACGGAGCATCACAGATACGCAGTATTTT	CASAHSGQPIRSITDTQYF
.	TRBV18	.	TRBJ1-5	TGTGCCAGCTCTTTTGGGGGGGACCCAAGGGAGCCCCAGCATTTT	CASSFGGDPREPQHF
TRBD2	TRBV9	.	TRBJ2-2	TGTGCCAGCAGCGTAGTGAGTAGCGGGGGGGAGCTGTTTTTT	CASSVVSSGGELFF
.	TRBV4-2	.	TRBJ2-7	TGTGCCAGCAGCCAACAACTGACGGCAGGCACCTACGAGCAGTACTTC	CASSQQLTAGTYEQYF
TRBD2	TRBV7-7	.	TRBJ2-5	TGTGCTAGCGGGTCTCGGACTAGCGGCCAAGAGACCCAGTACTTC	CASGSRTSGQETQYF
.	TRBV24-1	.	TRBJ2-4	TGTGCCACCAGTGATCGCAAAAACATTCAGTACTTC	CATSDRKNIQYF
.	TRBV30	.	TRBJ1-5	TGTGCCTGGAGTCGGGGAGATAATCAGCCCCAGCATTTT	CAWSRGDNQPQHF
.	TRBV13	few	TRBJ2-2	TGTGCCAGCAGCTCCGCCTTGTCCTACGGGGGCACCGGGGAGCTGTTTTTT	CASSSALSYGGTGELFF
TRBD1	TRBV12-3/TRBV12-4	.	TRBJ2-7	TGTGCCAGCAGTCAAAACAGGGGCTACGAGCAGTACTTC	CASSQNRGYEQYF
TRBD1	TRBV30	.	TRBJ1-2	TGTGCCTGGAGCCTAAGACAGGGGATGAGTGGCTACACCTTC	CAWSLRQGMSGYTF
.	TRBV6-5	.	TRBJ2-1	TGTGCCAGCAGTTTATCGGGACACAACTCCTACAATGAGCAGTTCTTC	CASSLSGHNSYNEQFF
.	TRBV18	.	TRBJ2-5	TGTGCCAGCTCACCAGCCAGCAGGGAGACCCAGTACTTC	CASSPASRETQYF
.	TRBV10-3	.	TRBJ1-1	TGTGCCATCAGTGAGATTTCCGCTGAAGCTTTCTTT	CAISEISAEAFF
.	TRBV18	.	TRBJ2-6	TGTGCCAGCTCACCTAAGGGGTCTGGGGCCAACGTCCTGACTTTC	CASSPKGSGANVLTF
TRBD2	TRBV5-6	.	TRBJ2-5	TGTGCCAGCAGCTCTCCCGGTCTAGCGGATCAAGAGACCCAGTACTTC	CASSSPGLADQETQYF
.	TRBV10-1	.	TRBJ1-6	TGCGCCAACTCACAGGAACTCGTTAATTCACCCCTCCACTTT	CANSQELVNSPLHF
.	TRBV12-3/TRBV12-4	.	TRBJ1-4	TGTGCCAGCAGTTTATCAGGGAGGGAAAAACTGTTTTTT	CASSLSGREKLFF
.	TRBV24-1	.	TRBJ2-1	TGTGCCACCAGTAAACAGGGTGGCTCCTACAATGAGCAGTTCTTC	CATSKQGGSYNEQFF
.	TRBV7-2	.	TRBJ1-5	TGTGCCAGCAGCTTAGGGGGGCCTCAGCCCCAGCATTTT	CASSLGGPQPQHF
.	TRBV20-1	.	TRBJ1-1	TGCAGTGCTCCCTTGAGGACTGAAGCTTTCTTT	CSAPLRTEAFF
.	TRBV7-9	.	TRBJ1-6	TGTGCCAGCAGCCCCGCAGGGAACGGGTCACCCCTCCACTTT	CASSPAGNGSPLHF
TRBD2	TRBV7-2	.	TRBJ2-3	TGTGCCAGCAGCTTCCGACTAGCGGGAGGTGGGGCGGATACGCAGTATTTT	CASSFRLAGGGADTQYF
.	TRBV12-5	few	TRBJ1-3	TGTGCTAGTGCCCTCTTAGTGAGCTCTGGAAACACCATATATTTT	CASALLVSSGNTIYF
.	TRBV28	.	TRBJ2-7	TGTGCCAGCAGACCCCCACGGAGCTCCTACGAGCAGTACTTC	CASRPPRSSYEQYF
TRBD1	TRBV6-1	.	TRBJ2-2	TGTGCCAGCAGTGAGAGACAGGGGGCGGGGACCGGGGAGCTGTTTTTT	CASSERQGAGTGELFF